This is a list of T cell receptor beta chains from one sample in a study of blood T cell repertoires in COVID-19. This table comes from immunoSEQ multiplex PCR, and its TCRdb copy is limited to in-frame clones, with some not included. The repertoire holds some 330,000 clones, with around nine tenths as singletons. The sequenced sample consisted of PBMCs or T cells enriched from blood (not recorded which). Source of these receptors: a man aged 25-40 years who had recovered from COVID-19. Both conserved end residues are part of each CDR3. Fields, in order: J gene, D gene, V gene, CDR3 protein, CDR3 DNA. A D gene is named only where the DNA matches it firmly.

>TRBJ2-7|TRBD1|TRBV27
CASSFQGQGSYEQYF
TGTGCCAGCAGTTTTCAGGGACAGGGATCCTACGAGCAGTACTTC
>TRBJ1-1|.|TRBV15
CATSRDGAAAFF
TGTGCCACCAGCAGAGATGGGGCAGCGGCTTTCTTT
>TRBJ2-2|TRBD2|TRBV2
CASRDSLRGADTGELFF
TGTGCCAGCAGGGATTCCTTGCGGGGGGCGGACACCGGGGAGCTGTTTTTT
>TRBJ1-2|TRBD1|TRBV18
CASSTVPGPQGANYGYTF
TGTGCCAGCTCAACCGTACCGGGTCCCCAGGGGGCTAACTATGGCTACACCTTC
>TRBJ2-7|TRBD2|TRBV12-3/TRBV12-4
CASRLAGTYEQYF
TGTGCCAGCAGACTAGCGGGGACCTACGAGCAGTACTTC
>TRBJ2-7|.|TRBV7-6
CASSLGGGNGYEQYF
TGTGCCAGCAGCTTAGGAGGAGGGAATGGCTACGAGCAGTACTTC
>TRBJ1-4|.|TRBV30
CAWSWGRALFF
TGTGCCTGGAGCTGGGGCCGGGCACTGTTTTTT
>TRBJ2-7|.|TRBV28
CASSLEYASSYEQYF
TGTGCCAGCAGTTTGGAGTACGCCAGCTCCTACGAGCAGTACTTC
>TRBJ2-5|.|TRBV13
CASSSTGNRQETQYF
TGTGCCAGCAGTTCGACCGGGAATAGGCAAGAGACCCAGTACTTC
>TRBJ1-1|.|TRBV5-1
CASSLRGEGTEAFF
TGCGCCAGCAGCTTGAGAGGGGAGGGCACTGAAGCTTTCTTT
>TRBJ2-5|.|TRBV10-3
CAISDFQSRMGGPQETQYF
TGTGCCATCAGTGACTTCCAATCTCGTATGGGGGGACCCCAAGAGACCCAGTACTTC
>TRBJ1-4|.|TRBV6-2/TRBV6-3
CASSYNRDREKLFF
TGTGCCAGCAGTTATAACAGGGACCGTGAAAAACTGTTTTTT